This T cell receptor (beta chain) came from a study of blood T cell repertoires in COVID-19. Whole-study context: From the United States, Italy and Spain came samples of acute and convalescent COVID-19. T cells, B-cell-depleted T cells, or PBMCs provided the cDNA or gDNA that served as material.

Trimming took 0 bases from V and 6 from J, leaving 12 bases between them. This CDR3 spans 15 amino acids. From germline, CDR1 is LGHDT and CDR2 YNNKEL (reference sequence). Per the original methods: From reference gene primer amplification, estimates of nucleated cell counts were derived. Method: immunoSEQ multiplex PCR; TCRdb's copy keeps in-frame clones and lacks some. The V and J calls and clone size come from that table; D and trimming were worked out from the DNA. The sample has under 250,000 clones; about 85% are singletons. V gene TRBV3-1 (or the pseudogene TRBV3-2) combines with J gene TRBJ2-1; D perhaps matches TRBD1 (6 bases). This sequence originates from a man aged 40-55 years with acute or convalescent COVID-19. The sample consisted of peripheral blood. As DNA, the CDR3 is TGTGCCAGCAGCCAAGAGGGGGCGGCGAGCAATGAGCAGTTCTTC. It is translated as CASSQEGAASNEQFF.